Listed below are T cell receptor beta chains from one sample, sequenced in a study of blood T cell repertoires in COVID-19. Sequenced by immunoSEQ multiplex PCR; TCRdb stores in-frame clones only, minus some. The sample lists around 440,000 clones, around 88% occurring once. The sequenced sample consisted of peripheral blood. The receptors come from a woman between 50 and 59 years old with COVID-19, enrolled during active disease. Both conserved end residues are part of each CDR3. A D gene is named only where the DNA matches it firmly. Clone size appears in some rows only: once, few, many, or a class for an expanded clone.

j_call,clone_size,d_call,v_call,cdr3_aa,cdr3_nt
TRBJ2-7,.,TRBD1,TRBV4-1,CASSRTGVGYEQYF,TGCGCCAGCAGTCGGACAGGGGTAGGGTACGAGCAGTACTTC
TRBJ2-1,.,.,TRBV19,CASSIEQGSYNEQFF,TGTGCCAGTAGTATTGAGCAGGGATCCTACAATGAGCAGTTCTTC
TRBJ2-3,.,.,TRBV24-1,CATSDLQTTSTDTQYF,TGTGCCACCAGTGATTTGCAGACGACTAGCACAGATACGCAGTATTTT
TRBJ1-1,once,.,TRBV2,CASSEWEGGTEAFF,TGTGCCAGCAGTGAATGGGAGGGCGGCACTGAAGCTTTCTTT
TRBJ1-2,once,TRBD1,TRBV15,CATSSRRDRVDGYTF,TGTGCCACCAGCAGCCGCCGGGACAGGGTTGACGGCTACACCTTC
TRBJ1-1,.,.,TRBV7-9,CASSSGGALSEAFF,TGTGCCAGCAGCTCCGGCGGGGCCCTTTCTGAAGCTTTCTTT
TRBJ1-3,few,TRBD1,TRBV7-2,CASSLRTGLPISGNTIYF,TGTGCCAGCAGCCTGAGGACAGGCCTCCCCATCTCTGGAAACACCATATATTTT
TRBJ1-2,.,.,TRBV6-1,CASSESVWAGLNYGYTF,TGTGCCAGCAGTGAGAGTGTATGGGCCGGCCTTAACTATGGCTACACCTTC
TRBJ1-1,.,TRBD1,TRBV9,CASSVRTGNTEAFF,TGTGCCAGCAGCGTTCGGACAGGAAACACTGAAGCTTTCTTT
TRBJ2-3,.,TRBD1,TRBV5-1,CASSLVGQGAGDTQYF,TGCGCCAGCAGCTTGGTTGGACAGGGGGCGGGAGATACGCAGTATTTT
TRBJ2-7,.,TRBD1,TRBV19,CASGRPGQGRTYEQYF,TGTGCCAGTGGCCGCCCGGGACAGGGTAGAACCTACGAGCAGTACTTC
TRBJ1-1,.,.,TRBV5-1,CASSLAAGLLGTEAFF,TGCGCCAGCAGCTTGGCCGCAGGGCTCTTAGGCACTGAAGCTTTCTTT
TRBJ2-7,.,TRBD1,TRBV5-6,CASSSDRREQYF,TGTGCCAGCAGCTCGGACAGGCGGGAGCAGTACTTC
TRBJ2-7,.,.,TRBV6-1,CASSGFMITGSRAYEQYF,TGTGCCAGCAGTGGGTTCATGATCACAGGGAGTCGAGCCTACGAGCAGTACTTC
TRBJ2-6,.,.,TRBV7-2,CASSLQDSGANVLTF,TGTGCCAGCAGCTTACAGGACTCTGGGGCCAACGTCCTGACTTTC
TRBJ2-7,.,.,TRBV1,CTSSQEGAGTSRFDSSYEQYF,TGCACCAGCAGCCAAGAAGGTGCAGGAACCTCAAGGTTCGATAGCTCCTACGAGCAGTACTTC
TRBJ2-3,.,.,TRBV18,CASSPGGPSYTDTQYF,TGTGCCAGCTCTCCGGGGGGCCCAAGTTACACAGATACGCAGTATTTT
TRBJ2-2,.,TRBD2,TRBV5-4,CASSLLFPTAGGSGELFF,TGTGCCAGCAGCTTGTTATTCCCAACAGCGGGGGGTTCCGGGGAGCTGTTTTTT
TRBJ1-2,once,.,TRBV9,CASSSHHGYTF,TGTGCCAGCAGCTCACACCATGGCTACACCTTC
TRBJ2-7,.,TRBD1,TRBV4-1,CASSHPGQGAPYEQYF,TGCGCCAGCAGCCACCCGGGACAGGGGGCGCCCTACGAGCAGTACTTC
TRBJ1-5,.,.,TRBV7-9,CASSFYSNQPQHF,TGTGCCAGCAGCTTTTATAGCAATCAGCCCCAGCATTTT
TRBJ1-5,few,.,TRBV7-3,CASITLREANQPQHF,TGTGCCAGCATCACCCTCAGGGAGGCCAATCAGCCCCAGCATTTT
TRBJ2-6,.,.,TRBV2,CASSLSSPGANVLTF,TGTGCCAGCAGCCTAAGCTCGCCTGGGGCCAACGTCCTGACTTTC
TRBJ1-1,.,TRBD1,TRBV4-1,CASTREQGVPGDTEAFF,TGCGCCAGCACACGGGAACAGGGGGTTCCCGGGGACACTGAAGCTTTCTTT
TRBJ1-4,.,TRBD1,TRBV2,CASSLYTNRGLREKLFF,TGTGCCAGCAGCTTGTATACTAACAGGGGGCTACGTGAAAAACTGTTTTTT
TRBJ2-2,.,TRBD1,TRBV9,CASNGDRGRVTGELFF,TGTGCCAGCAACGGGGACAGGGGGCGAGTCACCGGGGAGCTGTTTTTT
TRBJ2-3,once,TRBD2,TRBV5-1,CASSSPSGGGTDTQYF,TGCGCCAGCAGCTCTCCCAGCGGGGGGGGCACAGATACGCAGTATTTT
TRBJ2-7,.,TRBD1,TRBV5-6,CASSSQGSTYEQYF,TGTGCCAGCAGCTCACAGGGGTCCACCTACGAGCAGTACTTC
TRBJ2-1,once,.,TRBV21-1,CASGSTPEAGKSVYNEQFF,TGTGCCAGCGGCTCGACTCCGGAGGCGGGGAAGTCGGTGTACAATGAGCAGTTCTTC
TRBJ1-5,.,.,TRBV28,CASSPLTGNQPQHF,TGTGCCAGCAGTCCCCTCACAGGGAACCAGCCCCAGCATTTT
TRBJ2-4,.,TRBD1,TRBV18,CASSLTGVKNIQYF,TGTGCCAGCTCCCTCACAGGGGTCAAAAACATTCAGTACTTC
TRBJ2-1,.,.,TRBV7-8,CASSLAGRGSNEQFF,TGTGCCAGCAGCTTAGCGGGCAGGGGAAGTAATGAGCAGTTCTTC
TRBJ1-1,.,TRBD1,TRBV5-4,CASSLDGQGSWSEAFF,TGTGCCAGCAGCTTAGATGGACAGGGGTCATGGAGTGAAGCTTTCTTT
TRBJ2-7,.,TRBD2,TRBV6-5,CATGTSIHEQYF,TGTGCCACAGGGACTAGTATCCACGAGCAGTACTTC
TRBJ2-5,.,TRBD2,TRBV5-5,CASSLVLAGKADSETQYF,TGTGCCAGCAGCTTGGTCCTAGCGGGGAAAGCTGACTCAGAGACCCAGTACTTC
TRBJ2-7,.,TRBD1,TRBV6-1,CASSEFVAGGRREQYF,TGTGCCAGCAGTGAATTTGTGGCAGGGGGAAGGAGAGAGCAGTACTTC
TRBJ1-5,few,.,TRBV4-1,CASSVHQGQPQHF,TGCGCCAGCAGCGTACACCAGGGTCAGCCCCAGCATTTT
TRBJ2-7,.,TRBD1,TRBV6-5,CASRGIGDRDNEQYF,TGTGCCAGCAGGGGGATTGGGGACAGGGACAACGAGCAGTACTTC
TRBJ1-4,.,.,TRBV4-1,CASSQVPGVGEKLFF,TGCGCCAGCAGCCAAGTACCAGGGGTAGGTGAAAAACTGTTTTTT
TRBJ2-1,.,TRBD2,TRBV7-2,CASSSPSGGYNEQFF,TGTGCCAGCAGCTCCCCTAGCGGGGGGTACAATGAGCAGTTCTTC
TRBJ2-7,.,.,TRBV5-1,CASSLARSYEQYF,TGCGCCAGCAGCTTGGCCCGCTCCTACGAGCAGTACTTC
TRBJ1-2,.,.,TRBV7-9,CASSKRDWGSYGYTF,TGTGCCAGCAGCAAGCGGGACTGGGGGAGTTATGGCTACACCTTC
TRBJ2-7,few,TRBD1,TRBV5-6,CASSFLTGGRSYEQYF,TGTGCCAGCAGCTTCTTGACAGGGGGTCGCTCCTACGAGCAGTACTTC
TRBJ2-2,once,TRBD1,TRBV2,CASSENRQGAGELFF,TGTGCCAGCAGTGAAAACAGGCAGGGGGCCGGGGAGCTGTTTTTT
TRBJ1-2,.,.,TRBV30,CAWNNGAGEGYTF,TGTGCCTGGAACAATGGGGCAGGGGAAGGCTACACCTTC
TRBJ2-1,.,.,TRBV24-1,CATSDFSRVDNEQFF,TGTGCCACCAGTGATTTCTCCAGGGTGGACAATGAGCAGTTCTTC
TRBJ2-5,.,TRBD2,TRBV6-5,CASSYTGTSRIETQYF,TGTGCCAGCAGTTACACCGGGACTAGTCGTATAGAGACCCAGTACTTC
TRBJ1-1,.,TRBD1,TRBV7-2,CASSLGQALGRGAFF,TGTGCCAGCAGCTTGGGACAGGCCCTGGGGAGGGGAGCTTTCTTT
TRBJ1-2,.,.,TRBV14,CASSQESGGIYGYTF,TGTGCCAGCAGCCAAGAAAGTGGGGGGATCTATGGCTACACCTTC
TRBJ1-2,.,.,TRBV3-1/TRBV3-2,CASSQDFGFRGYTF,TGTGCCAGCAGCCAAGATTTCGGGTTTCGGGGCTACACCTTC
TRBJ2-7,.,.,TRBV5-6,CASSLGSARISYEQYF,TGTGCCAGCAGCTTGGGGTCTGCCAGGATCTCCTACGAGCAGTACTTC